This T cell receptor beta chain was identified in a study of shared clonotypes between healthy human individuals. Study findings and constraints: Blood was the sole source, and tissue repertoires probably differ. Investigators expected sequencing depth to affect clonotype sharing among donors. Represented diversity, genetic and exposure-history alike, was limited by few donors.

Ten immunoSEQ deep assay plates were used to sequence the DNA of unsorted PBMCs. Sequencing used immunoSEQ multiplex PCR; TCRdb keeps in-frame clones, though not all of them. The table lists around 500,000 clones, around four fifths of them singletons. This clone was seen a handful of times. The antigen is not known. J gave up 8 bases and V 0 bases, and 10 bases lay outside the gene matches. CDR1 is KGHSH, CDR2 LQKENI, per germline. The CDR3 has 16 residues. Sample: PBMCs. J is TRBJ1-5 and V is TRBV18, with 7 bases lining up with TRBD1. This receptor was taken from a woman aged 40 to 50 in good health. Some clones in this sample may be carry-over from other donors' samples. The CDR3 DNA reads as TGTGCCAGCTCACCACCGGGACAGTGGGGGGGAGAGCCCCAGCATTTT. Translated, it gives CASSPPGQWGGEPQHF.